The clone carrying this T cell receptor beta chain was observed many times. Its specificity is unknown. This sample is part of a study of CD8 T cells in ankylosing spondylitis. General study results and limits: Clones tied to disease were said to be significantly enriched in matched ankylosing spondylitis synovial fluid.

TCRdb re-derived calls from the 5' RACE reads in MiXCR, one entry per CDR3 protein. The table records around 6,100 distinct CDR3 sequences, roughly 2.2% of them present only once. The clonotype was recovered from a male donor with ankylosing spondylitis or in good health (not recorded which). Input material: blood, either unsorted or a sorted T cell fraction (not recorded which).

The CDR3 sequence: CASSVVGTSGETQYF. CDR3 nucleotides: TGTGCCAGCAGCGTAGTCGGGACTAGTGGTGAGACCCAGTACTTC. V is TRBV9 and J is TRBJ2-5; 8 bases match TRBD2. Germline values: CDR1 SGDLS, CDR2 YYNGEE. CDR3 size: 15 residues. V was clipped by 0 bases and J by 5 bases; unmatched bases: 6.